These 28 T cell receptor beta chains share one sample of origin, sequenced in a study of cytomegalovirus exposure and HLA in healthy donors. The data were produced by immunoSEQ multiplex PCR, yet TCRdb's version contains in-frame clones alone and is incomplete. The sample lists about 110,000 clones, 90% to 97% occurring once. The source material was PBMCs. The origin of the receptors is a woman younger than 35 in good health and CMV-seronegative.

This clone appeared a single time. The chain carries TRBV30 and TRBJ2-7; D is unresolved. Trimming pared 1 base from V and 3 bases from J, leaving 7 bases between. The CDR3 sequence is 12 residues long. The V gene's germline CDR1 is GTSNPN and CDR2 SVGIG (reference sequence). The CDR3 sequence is CAWSALGYEQYF. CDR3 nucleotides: TGTGCCTGGAGTGCTCTCGGCTACGAGCAGTACTTC.

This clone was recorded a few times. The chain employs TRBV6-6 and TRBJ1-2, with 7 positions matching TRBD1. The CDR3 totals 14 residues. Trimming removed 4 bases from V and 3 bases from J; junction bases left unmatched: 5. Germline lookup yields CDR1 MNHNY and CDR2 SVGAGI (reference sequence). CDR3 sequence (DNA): TGTGCCAGCAGTTCCGCCGACAGGGACTATGGCTACACCTTC. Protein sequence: CASSSADRDYGYTF.

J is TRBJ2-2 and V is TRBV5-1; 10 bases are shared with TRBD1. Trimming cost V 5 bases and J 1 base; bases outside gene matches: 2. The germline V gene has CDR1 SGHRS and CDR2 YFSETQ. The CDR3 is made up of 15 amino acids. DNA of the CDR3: TGCGCCAGCAGGACAGGGGGCTGGAACACCGGGGAGCTGTTTTTT. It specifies CASRTGGWNTGELFF. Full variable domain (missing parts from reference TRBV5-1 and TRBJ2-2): KAGVTQTPRYLIKTRGQQVTLSCSPISGHRSVSWYQQTPGQGLQFLFEYFSETQRNKGNFPGRFSGRQFSNSRSEMNVSTLELGDSALYLCASRTGGWNTGELFFGEGSRLTVL.

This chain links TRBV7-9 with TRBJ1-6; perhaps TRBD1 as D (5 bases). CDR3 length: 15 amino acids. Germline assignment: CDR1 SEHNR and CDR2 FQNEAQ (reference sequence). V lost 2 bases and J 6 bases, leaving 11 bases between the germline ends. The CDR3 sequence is CASSLITGFNSPLHF. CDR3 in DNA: TGTGCCAGCAGCTTAATCACAGGTTTTAATTCACCCCTCCACTTT.

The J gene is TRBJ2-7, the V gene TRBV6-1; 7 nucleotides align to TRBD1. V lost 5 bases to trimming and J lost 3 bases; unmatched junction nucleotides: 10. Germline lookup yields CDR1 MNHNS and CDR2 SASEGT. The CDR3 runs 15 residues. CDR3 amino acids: CASSHPETGNYEQYF. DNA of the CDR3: TGTGCCAGCAGTCACCCAGAGACAGGGAACTACGAGCAGTACTTC.

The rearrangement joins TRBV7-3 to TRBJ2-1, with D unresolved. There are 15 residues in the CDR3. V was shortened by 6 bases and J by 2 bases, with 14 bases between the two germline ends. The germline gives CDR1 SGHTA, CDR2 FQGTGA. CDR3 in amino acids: CASSFDRGAYNEQFF. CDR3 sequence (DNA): TGTGCCAGCAGTTTTGACCGTGGAGCCTACAATGAGCAGTTCTTC.

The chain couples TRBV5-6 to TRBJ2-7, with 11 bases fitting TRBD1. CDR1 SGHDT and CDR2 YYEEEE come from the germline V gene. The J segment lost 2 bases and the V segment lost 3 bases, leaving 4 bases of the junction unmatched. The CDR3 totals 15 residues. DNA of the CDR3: TGTGCCAGCAGCTCAGGGGACAGGGGGACCTACGAGCAGTACTTC. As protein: CASSSGDRGTYEQYF.

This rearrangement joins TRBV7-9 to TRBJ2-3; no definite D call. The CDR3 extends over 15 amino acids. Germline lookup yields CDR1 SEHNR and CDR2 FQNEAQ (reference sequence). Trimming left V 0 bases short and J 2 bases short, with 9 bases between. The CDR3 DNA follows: TGTGCCAGCAGCTTAGCCGGGTTTTTCACAGATACGCAGTATTTT. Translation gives CASSLAGFFTDTQYF.

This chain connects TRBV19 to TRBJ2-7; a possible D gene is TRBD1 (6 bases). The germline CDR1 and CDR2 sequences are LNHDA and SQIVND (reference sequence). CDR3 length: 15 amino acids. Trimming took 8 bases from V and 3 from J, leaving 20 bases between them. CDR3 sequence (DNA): TGTGCCAGTCGTCAGACAGGACGAACTAACTACGAGCAGTACTTC. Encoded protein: CASRQTGRTNYEQYF.

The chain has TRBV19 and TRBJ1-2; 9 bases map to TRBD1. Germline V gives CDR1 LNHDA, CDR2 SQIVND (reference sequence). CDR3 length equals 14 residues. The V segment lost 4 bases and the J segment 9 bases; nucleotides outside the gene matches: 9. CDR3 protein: CASSTAGTGMRYTF. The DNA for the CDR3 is TGTGCCAGTAGTACCGCCGGGACAGGGATGCGCTACACCTTC.

The chain's CDR3 is CSVEDRYYGYTF. As DNA, the CDR3 is TGCAGCGTTGAGGACAGATACTATGGCTACACCTTC. The J gene is TRBJ1-2, the V gene TRBV29-1, with D possibly being TRBD1 (6 bases). The CDR3 is 12 residues long. Germline CDR1 reads SQVTM; CDR2 reads ANQGSEA. The germline V and J ends were trimmed by 3 bases and 3 bases, with 8 bases remaining between them.

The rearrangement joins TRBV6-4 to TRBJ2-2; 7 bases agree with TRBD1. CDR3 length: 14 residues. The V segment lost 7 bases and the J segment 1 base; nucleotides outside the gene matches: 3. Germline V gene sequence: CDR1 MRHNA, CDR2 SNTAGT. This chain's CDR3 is CASKGAMNTGELFF. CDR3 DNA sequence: TGTGCCAGCAAGGGGGCTATGAACACCGGGGAGCTGTTTTTT.

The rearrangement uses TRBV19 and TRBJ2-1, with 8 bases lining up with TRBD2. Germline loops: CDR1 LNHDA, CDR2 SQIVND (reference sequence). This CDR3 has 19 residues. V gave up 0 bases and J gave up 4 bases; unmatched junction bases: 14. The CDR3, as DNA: TGTGCCAGTAGTATAGAGGGGGTTAAGCGGGGGTCCACTTACAATGAGCAGTTCTTC. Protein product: CASSIEGVKRGSTYNEQFF.

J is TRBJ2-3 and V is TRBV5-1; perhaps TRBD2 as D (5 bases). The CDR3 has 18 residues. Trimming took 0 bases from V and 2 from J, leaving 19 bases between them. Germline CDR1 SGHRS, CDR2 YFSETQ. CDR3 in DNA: TGCGCCAGCAGCTTGGCGAACACCCCGGGATTTATCACAGATACGCAGTATTTT. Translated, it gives CASSLANTPGFITDTQYF.

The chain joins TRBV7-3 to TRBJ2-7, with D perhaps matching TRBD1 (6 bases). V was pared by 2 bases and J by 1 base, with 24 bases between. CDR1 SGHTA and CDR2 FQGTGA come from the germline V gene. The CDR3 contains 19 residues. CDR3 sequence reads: CASSLGDQPTGLGSYEQYF. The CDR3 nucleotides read TGTGCCAGCAGCTTAGGGGACCAACCCACAGGGTTAGGGTCCTACGAGCAGTACTTC. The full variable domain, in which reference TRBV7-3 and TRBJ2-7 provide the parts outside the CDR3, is GAGVSQTPSNKVTEKGKYVELRCDPISGHTALYWYRQSLGQGPEFLIYFQGTGAADDSGLPNDRFFAVRPEGSVSTLKIQRTERGDSAVYLCASSLGDQPTGLGSYEQYFGPGTRLTVT.

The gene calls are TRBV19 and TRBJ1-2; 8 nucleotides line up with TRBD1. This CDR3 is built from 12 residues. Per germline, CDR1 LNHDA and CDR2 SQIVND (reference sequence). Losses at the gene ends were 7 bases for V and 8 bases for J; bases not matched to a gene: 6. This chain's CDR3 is CASTRTGSGYTF. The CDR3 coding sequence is TGTGCCAGTACTAGGACAGGGTCCGGCTACACCTTC.

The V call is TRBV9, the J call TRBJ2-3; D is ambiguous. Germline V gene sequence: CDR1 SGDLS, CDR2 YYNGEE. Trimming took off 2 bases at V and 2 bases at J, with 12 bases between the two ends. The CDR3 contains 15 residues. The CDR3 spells CASSVVPQNTDTQYF. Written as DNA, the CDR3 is TGTGCCAGCAGCGTGGTCCCGCAGAACACAGATACGCAGTATTTT.

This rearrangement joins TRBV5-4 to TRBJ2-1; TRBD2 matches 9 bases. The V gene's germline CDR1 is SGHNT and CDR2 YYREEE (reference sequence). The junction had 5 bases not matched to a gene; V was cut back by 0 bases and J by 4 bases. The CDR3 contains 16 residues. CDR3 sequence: CASSLGQRGVYNEQFF. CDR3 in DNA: TGTGCCAGCAGCTTGGGGCAGCGGGGGGTATACAATGAGCAGTTCTTC.

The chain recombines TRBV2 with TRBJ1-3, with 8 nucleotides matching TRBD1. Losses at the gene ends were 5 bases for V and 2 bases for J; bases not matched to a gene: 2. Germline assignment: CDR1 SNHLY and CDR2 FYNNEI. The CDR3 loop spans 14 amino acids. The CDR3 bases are TGTGCCAGCAGTTCGACAGGGGCTGGAAACACCATATATTTT. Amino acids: CASSSTGAGNTIYF.

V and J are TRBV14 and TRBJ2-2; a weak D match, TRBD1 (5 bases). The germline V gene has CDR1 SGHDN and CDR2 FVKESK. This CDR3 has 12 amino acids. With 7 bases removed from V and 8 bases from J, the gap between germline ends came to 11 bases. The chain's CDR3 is CASKLPGGELFF. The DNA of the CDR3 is TGTGCCAGCAAACTACCAGGGGGGGAGCTGTTTTTT.

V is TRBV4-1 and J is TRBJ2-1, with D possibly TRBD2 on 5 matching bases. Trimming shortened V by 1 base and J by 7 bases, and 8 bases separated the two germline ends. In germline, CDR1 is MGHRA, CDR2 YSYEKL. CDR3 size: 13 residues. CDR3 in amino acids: CASSQVSGNEQFF. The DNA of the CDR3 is TGCGCCAGCAGCCAAGTTTCGGGGAATGAGCAGTTCTTC.

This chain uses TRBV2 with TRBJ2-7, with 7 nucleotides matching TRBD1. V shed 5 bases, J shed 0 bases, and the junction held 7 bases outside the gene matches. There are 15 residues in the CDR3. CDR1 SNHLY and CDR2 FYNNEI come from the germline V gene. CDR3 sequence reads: CASSPTGTVSYEQYF. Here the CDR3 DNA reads TGTGCCAGCAGTCCAACCGGGACAGTCTCCTACGAGCAGTACTTC.

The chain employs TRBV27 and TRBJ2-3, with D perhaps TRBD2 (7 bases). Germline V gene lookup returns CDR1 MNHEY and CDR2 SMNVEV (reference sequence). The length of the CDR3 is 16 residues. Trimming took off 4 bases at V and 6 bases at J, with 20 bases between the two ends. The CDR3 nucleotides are TGTGCCAGCAGTTCCCCATGGAGGGGGGGCCTGGATACGCAGTATTTT. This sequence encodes CASSSPWRGGLDTQYF.

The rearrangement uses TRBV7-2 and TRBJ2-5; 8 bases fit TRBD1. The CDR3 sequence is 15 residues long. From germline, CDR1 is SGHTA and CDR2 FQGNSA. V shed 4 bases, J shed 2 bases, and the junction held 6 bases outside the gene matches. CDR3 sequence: CASSSGRTGQETQYF. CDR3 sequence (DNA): TGTGCCAGCAGCTCAGGGCGGACAGGGCAAGAGACCCAGTACTTC. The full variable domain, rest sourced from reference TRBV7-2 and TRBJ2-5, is GAGVSQSPSNKVTEKGKDVELRCDPISGHTALYWYRQSLGQGLEFLIYFQGNSAPDKSGLPSDRFSAERTGGSVSTLTIQRTQQEDSAVYLCASSSGRTGQETQYFGPGTRLLVL.

CDR3 DNA sequence: TGTGCCAGCAGCTTAGAGGGGGGGCGCCGGGAAAAACTGTTTTTT. Protein: CASSLEGGRREKLFF. The genes are TRBV7-6 and TRBJ1-4; tentative D call: TRBD1 (6 bases). V lost 1 base, J lost 8 bases, and 14 bases lay in between. Per the germline V gene, CDR1 is SGHVS and CDR2 is FNYEAQ. The CDR3 is 15 amino acids.

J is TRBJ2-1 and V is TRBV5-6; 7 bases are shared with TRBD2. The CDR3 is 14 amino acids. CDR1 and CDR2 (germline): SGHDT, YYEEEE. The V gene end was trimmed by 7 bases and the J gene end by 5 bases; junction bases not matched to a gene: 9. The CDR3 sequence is CASHHGGTHNEQFF. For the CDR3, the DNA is TGTGCCAGCCACCACGGGGGGACCCACAATGAGCAGTTCTTC.

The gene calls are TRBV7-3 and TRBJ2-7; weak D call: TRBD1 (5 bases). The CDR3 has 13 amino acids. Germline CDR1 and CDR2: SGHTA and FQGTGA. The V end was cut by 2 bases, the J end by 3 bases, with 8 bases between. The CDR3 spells CASSLDRNYEQYF. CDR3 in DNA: TGTGCCAGCAGCTTAGACAGAAACTACGAGCAGTACTTC.

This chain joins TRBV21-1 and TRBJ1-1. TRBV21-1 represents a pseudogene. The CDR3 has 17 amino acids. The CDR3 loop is CASSKGGGDRFGTEAFF. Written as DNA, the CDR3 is TGTGCCAGCAGCAAAGGCGGGGGAGACAGATTCGGGACTGAAGCTTTCTTT.